The T cell receptor (beta chain) under discussion was sequenced for a study of hypomethylating agent response in myelodysplastic syndrome (dated by TCRdb to about 2021). For context, the study as a whole: The hypomethylating agent given was azacitidine in about 75% of the 11 patients and decitabine in 3 of 11 patients. Of the myelodysplastic syndrome patients in the cohort, nine or ten were male and 2 were female. Patients had a mean age of approximately 67 +/- 5.9 years, and a diploid cytogenetic profile was the most common. TET2 mutation was identified most frequently, being present in about 45% of the 11 patients. Complete response or hematologic improvement was achieved by six patients, and about 5 patients were classified as non-responders. Complete response or hematologic improvement counted as response, and patients meeting neither criterion were classed as non-responders.

T-cell subsets were not sorted, so the analysis was performed on bulk bone marrow. Bone marrow from some 11 myelodysplastic syndrome patients was immunosequenced for TCR beta CDR3 regions before and after hypomethylating agent therapy. For longitudinal repertoire tracking, a baseline bone marrow plus two to three bone marrows at different post-treatment timepoints were contributed by each patient. Genomic DNA was isolated from whole bone marrow, and DNA quality was assessed with TapeStation, NanoDrop OneC and PicoGreen assays. V lost 5 bases and J lost 3 bases; the stretch between them is 11 bases long. As encoded in the germline V gene, CDR1 is SGHTA while CDR2 is FQGNSA. The CDR3 sequence holds 14 residues, the cysteine and phenylalanine included. CDR3 DNA is the only sequence kept; it has 42 bases, read in frame from the first base. A word on this clone: No antigen is known for it. Within one base of it there is no much larger clone, and no base qualities were kept.

Results the study describes overall, beyond this receptor: Only roughly twelve patients were analyzed, so the study cohort was small. Healthy control donors were not age-matched to MDS patients, which could have impacted the MDS versus healthy comparison. After treatment with a hypomethylating agent, no significant changes in richness, rarefaction diversity or clonality were seen, whether all patients were considered together or each response group separately. Possible recognition of novel MDS antigens by the shared GLIPH2 clusters was not confirmed, and experimental validation of that possible recognition is needed. Novel clonotypes were found to emerge more often in responders, whereas more contracted clonotypes were observed in non-responders after treatment.

Library preparation employed the immunoSEQ multiplex PCR assay. Each sample was run at survey resolution as two replicates of around 200 ng apiece, for a total of approximately 400 ng of DNA. The hsTCRB kit detected rearranged TCRB sequences in genomic DNA using multiplex PCR primers targeting V and J genes. The CDR3 region was amplified in a first PCR of around 29 cycles using the QIAGEN Multiplex PCR Kit. Sample barcodes and Illumina adapters were attached to each replicate during a second PCR lasting 7 to 9 cycles. Pooled libraries were quantified using a QuantStudio 6 and the KAPA library quantification kit. About 14 pM of pooled libraries was sequenced on an Illumina MiSeq using 156-cycle single-end reads plus a 15-cycle index read. The authors processed their data as follows. VDJdb annotation flagged approximately 1.8% of some 150,000 unique clonotypes as previously reported viral-epitope-specific. Raw reads were processed by the immunoSEQ Data Assistant and immunoSEQ Analyzer into normalized, annotated TCRB repertoires. Clonotype analysis used the immunarch R package version 0.6.5 and BioAnalyzer. Before richness was estimated, every repertoire was downsampled to match the clone count of the smallest repertoire. Fisher's exact tests classified clonotypes as expanded, contracted or novel, with novel meaning zero frequency before treatment. Significantly changed CDR3 beta sequences were clustered with GLIPH2 at simulation_depth=1000 and kmer_min_depth=3, and CDR3s shorter than five residues were left out. What TCRdb holds here is the immuneACCESS table cut down to in-frame rearrangements. Part of the clones is not present; checked against another copy, under half of the missing clones reflect an unresolved V gene, and the others are unexplained. V and J calls and clone size are copied from that table; D and trimming were computed from the DNA. The sample table shows thousands of clones, and around 80% are seen once. 26% of the sample comes from the top ten.

Recombination linked TRBV7-2 to TRBJ1-5; the D region possibly corresponds to TRBD1 (5 bases align). Sample: bone marrow, taken before or after starting hypomethylating agent treatment for myelodysplastic syndrome (not recorded which). This TCR derives from a human donor with myelodysplastic syndrome. The base sequence is TGTGCCAGCAGCCCGGGGGTCCCCAATCAGCCCCAGCATTTT. It encodes CASSPGVPNQPQHF.